The TCR beta chain under discussion was sequenced for a study of T cell responses to AZD1222 COVID-19 vaccine. Between the trimmed V and J ends, which lost 2 bases and 5 bases, there was a span of 10 bases. CDR1 and CDR2 (germline): SGHDT, YYEEEE. The CDR3 has 13 amino acids. Repertoires were generated with immunoSEQ multiplex PCR, while TCRdb's copy carries only in-frame clones and drops some. The table has about 150,000 clones, around 90% seen once. The TCR originated in an adult who received the AZD1222 COVID-19 vaccine. This rearrangement joins TRBV5-6 to TRBJ2-5; a weak D match, TRBD1 (5 bases). This sample comprised peripheral blood, obtained 28 days after the second AZD1222 dose. The CDR3 sequence is CASSLGVEETQYF. CDR3 DNA: TGTGCCAGCAGCTTAGGGGTTGAGGAGACCCAGTACTTC.